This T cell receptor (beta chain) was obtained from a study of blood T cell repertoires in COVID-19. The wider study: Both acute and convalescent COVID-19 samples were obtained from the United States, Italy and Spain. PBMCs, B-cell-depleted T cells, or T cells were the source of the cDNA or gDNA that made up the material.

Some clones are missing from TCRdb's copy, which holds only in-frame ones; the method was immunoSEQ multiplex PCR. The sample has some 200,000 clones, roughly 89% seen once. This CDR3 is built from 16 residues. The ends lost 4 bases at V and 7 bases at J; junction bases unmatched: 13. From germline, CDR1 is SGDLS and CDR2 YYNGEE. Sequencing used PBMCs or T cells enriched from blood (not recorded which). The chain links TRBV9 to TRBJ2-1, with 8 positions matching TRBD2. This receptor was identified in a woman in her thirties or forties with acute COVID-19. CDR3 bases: TGTGCCAGCAGCCCGGGGGGGCCCCAGGGTTGGAATGAGCAGTTCTTC. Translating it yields CASSPGGPQGWNEQFF.